The 25 T cell receptor beta chains given below trace back to one sample, sequenced in a study of early T cells in non-severe SARS-CoV-2 infection. TCRdb reanalysed the 5' RACE reads using MiXCR and keeps one entry per CDR3 protein. In the table there are about 79,000 distinct CDR3 sequences, 13% of which are singletons. Sequenced input: whole blood. The receptors derive from an adult who was a healthcare worker with PCR-confirmed SARS-CoV-2 infection or an uninfected control (not recorded which).

This clonotype was picked up a small number of times. The chain recombines TRBV6-5 with TRBJ2-7; no clear D. The germline V and J ends were trimmed by 6 bases and 0 bases, with 12 bases remaining between them. This CDR3 has 14 residues. Germline V lookup: CDR1 MNHEY, CDR2 SVGAGI. The CDR3: CASSSSGASYEQYF. In DNA, the CDR3 is TGTGCCAGCAGCTCCAGTGGAGCCTCCTACGAGCAGTACTTC.

This chain uses TRBV20-1 with TRBJ2-7; 8 nucleotides agree with TRBD2. CDR3 length equals 15 residues. In germline, CDR1 is DFQATT, CDR2 SNEGSKA (reference sequence). V lost 3 bases to trimming and J lost 4 bases; unmatched junction nucleotides: 11. CDR3 bases: TGCAGTGCTAGGAGTAGGCTAGCGGGCCATTACGAGCAGTACTTC. Encoded protein: CSARSRLAGHYEQYF.

The chain has TRBV7-9 and TRBJ1-1, with D perhaps matching TRBD1 (5 bases). Trimming removed 4 bases from V and 4 bases from J, with 10 bases in between. Germline V lookup: CDR1 SEHNR, CDR2 FQNEAQ (reference sequence). This CDR3 contains 13 residues. The CDR3 region is CASSSGTITEAFF. The CDR3 region has the DNA TGTGCCAGCAGCTCCGGGACCATCACTGAAGCTTTCTTT.

This clonotype has more than one count but fewer than ten. This chain uses TRBV10-2 with TRBJ1-1; D may be TRBD1 (5 bases). V lost 8 bases and J 0 bases, leaving 13 bases between the germline ends. Germline loops: CDR1 WSHSY, CDR2 SAAADI. There are 14 residues in the CDR3. CDR3 loop: CASVKDNLNTEAFF. The CDR3 DNA follows: TGCGCCAGCGTTAAGGACAACTTGAACACTGAAGCTTTCTTT.

This clonotype was seen repeatedly, ten times or more. The gene calls are TRBV5-1 and TRBJ1-6; 8 nucleotides agree with TRBD1. Germline lookup yields CDR1 SGHRS and CDR2 YFSETQ. There are 14 residues in the CDR3. Trimming took 4 bases from V and 7 from J; bases not matched to a gene: 4. The CDR3 reads CASSSGQGNSPLHF. The CDR3 nucleotides are TGCGCCAGCAGCAGCGGACAGGGAAATTCACCCCTCCACTTT.

The chain carries TRBV19 and TRBJ2-3; D uncertain. V was shortened by 3 bases and J by 4 bases, with 8 bases between the two germline ends. CDR1 is LNHDA, CDR2 SQIVND, per germline (reference sequence). The CDR3 runs 13 residues. The CDR3 bases are TGTGCCAGTAGTATGCTAGTAGCAGATACGCAGTATTTT. Translating it yields CASSMLVADTQYF.

The V call is TRBV19, the J call TRBJ1-2; D is undetermined. V lost 3 bases to trimming and J lost 5 bases, with 16 bases between them. CDR1 and CDR2 (germline): LNHDA, SQIVND (reference sequence). CDR3 size: 15 residues. The CDR3 DNA follows: TGTGCCAGTAGTATCCCCCGGCCCGGAAGTTATGGCTACACCTTC. Protein: CASSIPRPGSYGYTF.

This clonotype showed up many times. V gene TRBV6-1 combines with J gene TRBJ2-2, with 10 bases fitting TRBD1. Germline-derived CDR1 and CDR2 are MNHNS and SASEGT. Losses at the gene ends were 4 bases for V and 8 bases for J; bases not matched to a gene: 10. The CDR3 has 16 amino acids. CDR3 region: CASSGYPDRGRGELFF. CDR3 bases: TGTGCCAGCAGTGGATACCCCGACAGGGGGCGAGGGGAGCTGTTTTTT.

The gene calls are TRBV5-1 and TRBJ1-1; D call uncertain. The CDR3 loop spans 13 amino acids. In germline, CDR1 is SGHRS, CDR2 YFSETQ. V was cut by 2 bases and J by 0 bases, with 5 bases left in between. CDR3 loop: CASSFSMNTEAFF. CDR3 in DNA: TGCGCCAGCAGCTTTAGCATGAACACTGAAGCTTTCTTT.

This chain joins TRBV4-1 and TRBJ2-5, with a tentative D call TRBD2 (7 bases). Germline loops: CDR1 MGHRA, CDR2 YSYEKL. Trimming stripped 0 bases from V and 4 bases from J, with 12 bases between. This CDR3 is 15 amino acids long. The CDR3 protein is CASSQDGAGAETQYF. The CDR3 region has the DNA TGCGCCAGCAGCCAAGATGGGGCGGGGGCAGAGACCCAGTACTTC.

This clonotype was detected only a few times. CDR3 sequence reads: CASSLSTGLTSYEQYF. DNA of the CDR3: TGTGCCAGCAGCTTAAGTACCGGGCTTACCTCCTACGAGCAGTACTTC. This rearrangement joins TRBV7-9 to TRBJ2-7, with no clear D. CDR3 length: 16 amino acids. Germline V CDR1 and CDR2: SEHNR, FQNEAQ (reference sequence). V was cut by 2 bases and J by 0 bases, with 14 bases left in between.

Ten or more counts support this clonotype. The chain uses TRBV29-1 and TRBJ2-1, with unresolved D. CDR3 size: 15 residues. Looked up from germline, CDR1 is SQVTM and CDR2 is ANQGSEA. V lost 1 base to trimming and J lost 4 bases, with 14 bases between them. CDR3 sequence: CSVEGARTSYNEQFF. The CDR3 coding sequence is TGCAGCGTTGAAGGGGCTAGGACCTCGTACAATGAGCAGTTCTTC.

The CDR3 region is CASSQASGGYNEQFF. The DNA for the CDR3 is TGTGCCAGCAGCCAAGCCAGCGGGGGGTACAATGAGCAGTTCTTC. This chain connects TRBV14 to TRBJ2-1; 9 nucleotides agree with TRBD2. CDR1 is SGHDN and CDR2 is FVKESK in the germline V gene. The CDR3 is 15 amino acids. Trimming removed 1 base from V and 4 bases from J; junction bases left unmatched: 2. Supplemented by reference TRBV14 and TRBJ2-1, the full variable domain reads EAGVTQFPSHSVIEKGQTVTLRCDPISGHDNLYWYRRVMGKEIKFLLHFVKESKQDESGMPNNRFLAERTGGTYSTLKVQPAELEDSGVYFCASSQASGGYNEQFFGPGTRLTVL.

This clonotype was observed a handful of times. This chain joins TRBV20-1 and TRBJ1-2; D is possibly TRBD1 (6 bases). V gave up 6 bases and J gave up 0 bases, with 11 bases separating them. Germline V lookup: CDR1 DFQATT, CDR2 SNEGSKA (reference sequence). The CDR3 is 13 amino acids. The CDR3 sequence is CSAQGVTNYGYTF. For the CDR3, the DNA is TGCAGTGCACAGGGAGTAACTAACTATGGCTACACCTTC.

This clonotype showed up just a few times. The chain is built from TRBV7-3 and TRBJ2-1, with 8 bases that match TRBD2. CDR3 size: 17 residues. CDR1 is SGHTA, CDR2 FQGTGA, per germline. Germline trimming cut 7 bases from V and 5 bases from J; bases unmatched to any gene: 16. CDR3 protein: CASNTHAGGRSNNEQFF. CDR3 bases: TGTGCCAGCAACACCCATGCGGGGGGAAGGTCGAACAATGAGCAGTTCTTC.

The chain couples TRBV9 to TRBJ1-4, with 8 positions matching TRBD1. The CDR3 sequence is 15 residues long. The germline CDR1 and CDR2 sequences are SGDLS and YYNGEE. The ends lost 0 bases at V and 10 bases at J; junction bases unmatched: 8. The CDR3 DNA reads TGTGCCAGCAGCGTAGAACGGACAGGGCCGGGAAAACTGTTTTTT. This translates into CASSVERTGPGKLFF.

This clonotype was seen only a few times. The CDR3, as DNA: TGCAGTGCTGCAGCGGATTCCTACAATGAGCAGTTCTTC. It specifies CSAAADSYNEQFF. The chain links TRBV20-1 to TRBJ2-1, with a possible D match to TRBD2 (5 bases). Germline assignment: CDR1 DFQATT and CDR2 SNEGSKA (reference sequence). CDR3 size: 13 residues. Trimming left V 5 bases short and J 1 base short, with 9 bases between.

V usage is TRBV24-1 and J usage is TRBJ2-3, with D perhaps matching TRBD1 or TRBD2 (6 bases each). V was cut by 8 bases and J by 2 bases, with 13 bases left in between. The V gene's germline CDR1 is KGHDR and CDR2 SFDVKD. The CDR3 loop spans 14 amino acids. CDR3 protein: CATKGGIVTDTQYF. For the CDR3, the DNA is TGTGCCACCAAGGGGGGAATTGTCACAGATACGCAGTATTTT.

In this sample, this clonotype turned up many times. This chain connects TRBV7-9 to TRBJ1-1; no definite D call. Germline V lookup: CDR1 SEHNR, CDR2 FQNEAQ (reference sequence). Trimming pared 0 bases from V and 0 bases from J, leaving 8 bases between. This CDR3 comprises 15 residues. CDR3 sequence reads: CASSLASGMNTEAFF. The CDR3, as DNA: TGTGCCAGCAGCTTAGCGTCAGGAATGAACACTGAAGCTTTCTTT.

The rearrangement uses TRBV3-1 and TRBJ2-3; D is undetermined. The CDR3 loop spans 12 amino acids. CDR1 and CDR2 (germline): LGHDT, YNNKEL (reference sequence). Trimming removed 3 bases from V and 5 bases from J, with 6 bases in between. CDR3 region: CASSHLEDTQYF. Written as DNA, the CDR3 is TGTGCCAGCAGCCATCTGGAAGATACGCAGTATTTT.

This clonotype occurred many times. J is TRBJ1-3 and V is TRBV20-1, with TRBD1 identical over 8 bases. The CDR3 has 15 amino acids. CDR1 is DFQATT and CDR2 is SNEGSKA in the germline V gene (reference sequence). V shed 3 bases and J 4 bases; nucleotides not matched to a gene: 8. Here the CDR3 DNA reads TGCAGTGCTAGTCTGTCGACAGGGGTAGGAAACACCATATATTTT. This encodes CSASLSTGVGNTIYF.

The rearrangement links TRBV28 to TRBJ1-5; tentatively, D is TRBD1 (5 bases). The CDR3 runs to 17 residues. V lost 3 bases, J lost 3 bases, and 18 bases lay in between. Germline assignment: CDR1 MDHEN and CDR2 SYDVKM. The DNA of the CDR3 is TGTGCCAGCAGTTTCCCAGAGGGACGGAATCTCAATCAGCCCCAGCATTTT. This translates into CASSFPEGRNLNQPQHF. Full variable domain (remainder filled in from reference TRBV28 and TRBJ1-5): DVKVTQSSRYLVKRTGEKVFLECVQDMDHENMFWYRQDPGLGLRLIYFSYDVKMKEKGDIPEGYSVSREKKERFSLILESASTNQTSMYLCASSFPEGRNLNQPQHFGDGTRLSIL.

J is TRBJ1-4 and V is TRBV2, with 7 bases matching TRBD1. The germline CDR1 and CDR2 sequences are SNHLY and FYNNEI. The CDR3 is 13 amino acids. With 8 bases clipped from V and 5 bases from J, the junction kept 5 bases outside the gene matches. The CDR3 DNA is TGTGCCAGCGCCGACAGGGACAATGAAAAACTGTTTTTT. It specifies CASADRDNEKLFF.

This clonotype has just a few counts. In nucleotides, the CDR3 is TGTGCCTTAAGCCCCGGGACAGGGTTGGGCCAGGCCCTGAACACTGAAGCTTTCTTT. Protein: CALSPGTGLGQALNTEAFF. The chain has TRBV30 and TRBJ1-1; 9 nucleotides align to TRBD1. There are 19 residues in the CDR3. Germline V gives CDR1 GTSNPN, CDR2 SVGIG (reference sequence). V trimming: 7 bases; J trimming: 0 bases; junction bases outside the gene matches: 21.

The rearrangement joins TRBV12-5 to TRBJ2-5, with 7 bases aligning to TRBD1. The V gene end was trimmed by 6 bases and the J gene end by 4 bases; junction bases not matched to a gene: 11. The length of the CDR3 is 15 residues. Germline CDR1 LGHNT, CDR2 FRNRAP. The DNA for the CDR3 is TGTGCTAGTGGCCGGTGGACAGGTACCCCAGAGACCCAGTACTTC. It yields the protein CASGRWTGTPETQYF.